A single sample is the source of the 21 T cell receptor beta chains below, sequenced in a study of shared T cell receptors in the human thymus. Measured with immunoSEQ multiplex PCR; TCRdb has only the in-frame clones, and not every one. The data contain about 660,000 clones, more than 75% of them singletons. A further study also used this sample, focusing on human thymus T cells.

Source material: thymocytes. The receptor set was obtained from a boy in the first two years of life with a congenital heart defect.

The V call is TRBV10-3, the J call TRBJ2-3; D is possibly TRBD2 (6 bases). The CDR3 length is 15 residues. The germline V gene encodes CDR1 ENHRY and CDR2 SYGVKD. V lost 8 bases, J lost 1 base, and 16 bases lay in between. This CDR3 reads CAIGVAGKGTDTQYF. As DNA, the CDR3 is TGTGCCATCGGGGTTGCGGGAAAGGGCACAGATACGCAGTATTTT.

The CDR3 DNA reads as TGTGCCAGCAGTCCGCCCGTGGGGGGGAATGAGCAGTTCTTC. It is translated as CASSPPVGGNEQFF. J is TRBJ2-1 and V is TRBV6-6; 7 bases match TRBD2. Germline CDR1 reads MNHNY; CDR2 reads SVGAGI (reference sequence). The CDR3 extends over 14 amino acids. The trim removed 5 bases at V and 7 bases at J, leaving 8 bases unmatched.

The rearrangement links TRBV4-1 to TRBJ2-1; 8 nucleotides align to TRBD2. The CDR3 covers 17 residues. J was trimmed by 6 bases and V by 4 bases; bases with no gene match: 14. CDR1 and CDR2 from the germline V gene are MGHRA and YSYEKL. CDR3 in amino acids: CASSPPPAGELRNEQFF. CDR3 nucleotides: TGCGCCAGCAGCCCCCCCCCAGCGGGAGAGCTTCGCAATGAGCAGTTCTTC.

The chain is built from TRBV5-1 and TRBJ2-4, with a possible D match to TRBD2 (6 bases). V dropped 3 bases and J dropped 5 bases, with 12 bases sitting between them. The germline V gene has CDR1 SGHRS and CDR2 YFSETQ. The CDR3 has 14 residues. The CDR3 DNA sequence: TGCGCCAGCAGCTATGCTAGCGTGGAAAACATTCAGTACTTC. Protein product: CASSYASVENIQYF.

This chain links TRBV6-5 with TRBJ2-7, with TRBD2 identical over 10 bases. The CDR3 is 15 residues long. V trimming: 0 bases; J trimming: 5 bases; junction bases outside the gene matches: 4. Germline CDR1 and CDR2: MNHEY and SVGAGI. CDR3 sequence: CASSYSAGGPHEQYF. CDR3 bases: TGTGCCAGCAGTTACTCAGCGGGAGGGCCCCACGAGCAGTACTTC.

CDR3 DNA: TGTGCCAGCAGCCCACTATGGGCTAGCGGGAGGGCCGTCCACGAGCAGTACTTC. Translation gives CASSPLWASGRAVHEQYF. The chain joins TRBV7-9 to TRBJ2-7, with 12 bases aligning to TRBD2. The trim removed 5 bases at V and 5 bases at J, leaving 16 bases unmatched. The CDR3 is made up of 18 amino acids. The germline V gene encodes CDR1 SEHNR and CDR2 FQNEAQ (reference sequence).

The V and J genes are TRBV28 and TRBJ2-7; 11 nucleotides match TRBD1. This CDR3 is 16 amino acids long. J lost 2 bases, V lost 4 bases, and 7 bases had no gene match. Germline V gene data show CDR1 as MDHEN and CDR2 as SYDVKM. The CDR3 region has the DNA TGTGCCAGCAGTTGGGCAGGACAGGGGGCCCCCTACGAGCAGTACTTC. Its protein product is CASSWAGQGAPYEQYF.

The chain recombines TRBV7-9 with TRBJ2-7, with 10 bases lining up with TRBD2. The trim removed 1 base at V and 5 bases at J, leaving 8 bases unmatched. Looked up from germline, CDR1 is SEHNR and CDR2 is FQNEAQ (reference sequence). The CDR3 is made up of 16 amino acids. The CDR3 reads CASSLVEREGRDEQYF. Written as DNA, the CDR3 is TGTGCCAGCAGCTTAGTTGAGCGGGAGGGCCGGGACGAGCAGTACTTC.

This rearrangement joins TRBV11-2 to TRBJ2-7; 12 bases fit TRBD2. The CDR3 sequence is 16 residues long. From germline, CDR1 is SGHAT and CDR2 FQNNGV. V lost 0 bases, J lost 5 bases, and 5 bases stayed unmatched. The CDR3 coding sequence is TGTGCCAGCAGCTTAGAGACTAGCGGGAGAGGGAACGAGCAGTACTTC. Translation: CASSLETSGRGNEQYF.

The rearrangement links TRBV10-1 to TRBJ1-5, with 8 positions matching TRBD1. This CDR3 spans 15 amino acids. Germline-derived CDR1 and CDR2 are WNHNN and SYGVQD (reference sequence). The junction had 9 bases not matched to a gene; V was cut back by 6 bases and J by 5 bases. CDR3 residues: CASSETGECHQPQHF. DNA for the CDR3: TGCGCCAGCAGCGAGACAGGGGAGTGTCATCAGCCCCAGCATTTT.

The chain employs TRBV6-5 and TRBJ2-7; TRBD2 matches 9 bases. Germline V gene sequence: CDR1 MNHEY, CDR2 SVGAGI. The CDR3 runs 15 residues. Trimming cost V 2 bases and J 0 bases; bases outside gene matches: 2. In DNA form, the CDR3 reads TGTGCCAGCAGTTACAGCGGGAGGTCCTCCTACGAGCAGTACTTC. Encoded protein: CASSYSGRSSYEQYF.

V gene TRBV4-1 combines with J gene TRBJ2-7, with 7 nucleotides matching TRBD1. V dropped 1 base and J dropped 6; count of bases not matched to a gene: 9. The V gene's germline CDR1 is MGHRA and CDR2 YSYEKL. This CDR3 region has 15 residues. CDR3 protein: CASSQGSTGVGEQYF. The CDR3 coding sequence is TGCGCCAGCAGCCAAGGGAGTACAGGGGTGGGCGAGCAGTACTTC.

The V call is TRBV6-5, the J call TRBJ1-2, with a weak D call TRBD1 (6 bases). Germline V gene lookup returns CDR1 MNHEY and CDR2 SVGAGI. This CDR3 is 12 amino acids long. V lost 3 bases and J lost 10, with 12 bases in between. The CDR3, as DNA: TGTGCCAGCAGTTATAAACAGGGCTACTACACCTTC. Protein: CASSYKQGYYTF.

The chain links TRBV7-9 to TRBJ2-1; D not resolved. V lost 2 bases and J 2 bases, leaving 10 bases between the germline ends. Germline assignment: CDR1 SEHNR and CDR2 FQNEAQ (reference sequence). This CDR3 contains 15 residues. In nucleotides, the CDR3 is TGTGCCAGCAGCTTATACGAGGTAACCTACAATGAGCAGTTCTTC. It translates to CASSLYEVTYNEQFF.

J is TRBJ1-1 and V is TRBV5-4, with D possibly matching TRBD1 (5 bases). The length of the CDR3 is 16 residues. Germline loops: CDR1 SGHNT, CDR2 YYREEE (reference sequence). The V gene lost 3 bases and the J gene lost 2 bases, with 17 bases spanning the gap. The CDR3 sequence: CASSCGLGAENTEAFF. The CDR3 coding sequence is TGTGCCAGCAGCTGTGGGTTAGGGGCCGAAAACACTGAAGCTTTCTTT.

This chain connects TRBV27 to TRBJ2-1, with D uncertain. The germline gives CDR1 MNHEY, CDR2 SMNVEV (reference sequence). The CDR3 consists of 11 residues. The ends were cut back, 3 bases at V and 8 bases at J, with 5 bases in the middle. CDR3 amino acids: CASSFLYEQFF. The CDR3 DNA reads as TGTGCCAGCAGTTTTCTTTATGAGCAGTTCTTC.

CDR3 sequence: CASGLVFDRVPPSSNQPQHF. The CDR3 DNA reads TGTGCTAGTGGTTTGGTATTTGACAGGGTTCCCCCGTCTAGCAATCAGCCCCAGCATTTT. The rearrangement links TRBV12-5 to TRBJ1-5; 7 nucleotides align to TRBD1. Germline V CDR1 and CDR2: LGHNT, FRNRAP. Trimming removed 0 bases from V and 0 bases from J; junction bases left unmatched: 14. The CDR3 length is 20 residues. The full variable domain, rest sourced from reference TRBV12-5 and TRBJ1-5, is DARVTQTPRHKVTEMGQEVTMRCQPILGHNTVFWYRQTMMQGLELLAYFRNRAPLDDSGMPKDRFSAEMPDATLATLKIQPSEPRDSAVYFCASGLVFDRVPPSSNQPQHFGDGTRLSIL.

The V and J genes are TRBV29-1 and TRBJ2-2; TRBD2 aligns across 12 bases. The CDR3 sequence is 15 residues long. The germline V gene has CDR1 SQVTM and CDR2 ANQGSEA. After removal of 5 bases from V and 8 bases from J, the junction contained 9 bases not matched to a gene. The chain's CDR3 is CSVSLAGGPEGELFF. CDR3 DNA: TGCAGCGTTTCTCTAGCGGGAGGGCCGGAGGGGGAGCTGTTTTTT.

The genes are TRBV14 and TRBJ1-1; TRBD1 matches at 8 bases. The germline V gene has CDR1 SGHDN and CDR2 FVKESK. This CDR3 has 14 amino acids. Losses at the gene ends were 5 bases for V and 6 bases for J; bases not matched to a gene: 8. The CDR3 is CASSYLDRGPEAFF. DNA for the CDR3: TGTGCCAGCAGCTACCTCGACAGGGGCCCTGAAGCTTTCTTT.

The chain recombines TRBV15 with TRBJ2-7; 9 nucleotides agree with TRBD2. Losses at the gene ends were 4 bases for V and 1 base for J; bases not matched to a gene: 11. Germline V gene sequence: CDR1 LNHNV, CDR2 YYDKDF (reference sequence). The CDR3 spans 17 residues. The CDR3 bases are TGTGCCACCAGCAACCACGGCCCCCTAGCGGGATCCTACGAGCAGTACTTC. Translation gives CATSNHGPLAGSYEQYF.

Here the CDR3 DNA reads TGTGCCAGCAGCCCAGGACTAGCGGGAGGGCCTTCCTACGAGCAGTACTTC. Translation: CASSPGLAGGPSYEQYF. The chain is built from TRBV5-4 and TRBJ2-7; 15 bases map to TRBD2. Germline loops: CDR1 SGHNT, CDR2 YYREEE (reference sequence). With V trimmed by 4 bases and J by 1 base, 6 bases remained unmatched. The CDR3 is 17 amino acids.